This T cell receptor (beta chain) is drawn from a study of cytomegalovirus exposure and HLA in healthy donors. Study findings and constraints: A later analysis found TCR association rates differed by HLA locus, highest for DRB1 and lowest for HLA-C. Researchers had no immune exposure information except CMV serostatus available.

This CDR3 has 14 amino acids. V was pared by 6 bases and J by 8 bases, with 7 bases of the junction left unmatched. CDR1 and CDR2 (germline): SGHVS, FQNEAQ. A remark on this clone: Its antigen is still unknown.

At collection, donors were nominally healthy, but unrecorded immune exposures were probable. Vbeta (60) and Jbeta (13) primers were used in the PCR. The assay was immunoSEQ multiplex PCR, and TCRdb's table has in-frame clones only and misses some. The sample carries fewer than 200,000 clones, 76% recorded once. This clonotype was sampled from a female donor in good health and CMV-seronegative. Input material: PBMCs. The rearrangement links TRBV7-8 to TRBJ1-4; TRBD1 aligns across 9 bases. CDR3 region: CASRKDRGGEKLFF. CDR3 DNA sequence: TGTGCCAGCAGGAAGGACAGGGGTGGGGAAAAACTGTTTTTT.